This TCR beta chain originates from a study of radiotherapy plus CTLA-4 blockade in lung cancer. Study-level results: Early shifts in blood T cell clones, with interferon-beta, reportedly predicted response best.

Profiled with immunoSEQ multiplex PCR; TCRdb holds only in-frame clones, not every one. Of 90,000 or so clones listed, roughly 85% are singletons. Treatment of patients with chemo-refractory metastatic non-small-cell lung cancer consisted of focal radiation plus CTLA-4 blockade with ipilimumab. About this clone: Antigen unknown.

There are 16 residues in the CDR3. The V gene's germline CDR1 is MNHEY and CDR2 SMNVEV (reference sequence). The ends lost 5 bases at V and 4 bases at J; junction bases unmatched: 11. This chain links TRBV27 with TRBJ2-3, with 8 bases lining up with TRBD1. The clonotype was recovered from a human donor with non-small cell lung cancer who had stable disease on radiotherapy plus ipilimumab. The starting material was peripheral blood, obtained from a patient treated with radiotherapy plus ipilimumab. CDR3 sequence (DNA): TGTGCCAGCAGTCCCTGGACAGGGTCGAGTCCAGATACGCAGTATTTT. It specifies CASSPWTGSSPDTQYF.